This T cell receptor (beta chain) comes out of a study of cytomegalovirus exposure and HLA in healthy donors. Only a few counts were recorded for this clone. No antigen is known for it. Study outcomes and limitations: Accurate prediction of HLA-A and HLA-B alleles (for most subjects) was reportedly achieved from TCR beta sequences. In a later analysis, approximately 18,000 TCR beta sequences were associated with HLA alleles at 0.05 false discovery rate.

The primer mix had 60 Vbeta and 13 Jbeta primers. Produced via immunoSEQ multiplex PCR; TCRdb's table is partial and in-frame only. The data show roughly 250,000 clones, with roughly four fifths seen just once and about 2% held by the top ten. The CDR3 contains 15 residues. Trimming took 5 bases from V and 3 from J; bases not matched to a gene: 6. The germline V gene has CDR1 MDHEN and CDR2 SYDVKM. The sample consisted of PBMCs. The sequence came from a woman in her thirties or forties in good health and CMV-seropositive. The chain combines TRBV28 with TRBJ2-4, with 8 bases identical to TRBD1. The CDR3 nucleotides are TGTGCCAGCAGTCCCGCCGGGACAGGCAAAAACATTCAGTACTTC. Residues: CASSPAGTGKNIQYF.